This T cell receptor (beta chain) was retrieved from a study of identical twins. Study-level results: Its conclusions, products of cross-sectional statistical analysis, did not come from following the same donors.

TCRdb re-called the 5' RACE reads with MiXCR, one entry per CDR3 protein. The data hold 450,000 or so distinct CDR3 sequences, with more than 20% observed a single time. Note on this clonotype: No antigen is known for it.

The germline V gene has CDR1 SQVTM and CDR2 ANQGSEA. This CDR3 spans 11 amino acids. Trimming took off 8 bases at V and 6 bases at J, with 13 bases between the two ends. These data were also filed under a second study, of T cells expressing NK-cell markers.

Material for sequencing was CD4+ T cells sorted from blood. The TCR originated in a woman between 18 and 29 years old in good health. V gene TRBV29-1 combines with J gene TRBJ2-5; D is uncertain. The chain's CDR3 is CSIGPPQTQYF. CDR3 coding DNA: TGCAGCATCGGACCCCCCCAGACCCAGTACTTC.